These 23 T cell receptor beta chains share one sample of origin, sequenced in a study of tumor-infiltrating lymphocytes in primary liver carcinoma. Using a constant-region primer together with ProtoScript II reverse transcriptase, TCR beta cDNA was made from approximately 500 ng of total RNA. TCR beta libraries came from three nested multiplex PCR rounds using slightly modified ARM-PCR. A C-beta reverse primer was combined with TRBV1-TRBV30 forward primers in the first two PCR rounds, and each round had around 10 cycles. TCRdb passed the multiplex PCR reads through MiXCR, listing each CDR3 protein once. The sample includes around 170,000 distinct CDR3 sequences, 50% to 75% seen only once; the top ten take approximately 65%. They got blood RNA out of unsorted whole blood and also pulled out germline DNA. The sample consisted of peripheral blood. These receptors all come from a middle-aged man with primary liver carcinoma and hepatitis B virus infection.

About this clonotype: Germline and junction disagree at one end, which may indicate a read error. The V call is TRBV12-3 or TRBV12-4, the J call TRBJ1-5; no definite D call. The CDR3 is 17 amino acids. CDR3 bases: TGTGCCAGCAGTTTTGTGGCCAGATACCCTAGCGATCAGCCCCAGCATTTT. Translated: CASSFVARYPSDQPQHF.

This clonotype appeared once. At one end the junction does not follow the germline gene, possibly because of a read error. The V call is TRBV10-2, the J call TRBJ1-1; tentatively, D is TRBD1 (5 bases). Germline V gene sequence: CDR1 WSHSY, CDR2 SAAADI. The CDR3 contains 14 residues. In nucleotides, the CDR3 is TGCGCCAGCAGTGAACCAGGGATGAACACTGAAGCTGTCTTT. The encoded protein is CASSEPGMNTEAVF.

The chain has TRBV29-1 and TRBJ2-2; no firm D call. Germline V lookup: CDR1 SQVTM, CDR2 ANQGSEA. The CDR3 consists of 10 residues. In nucleotides, the CDR3 is TGCTACGATTTAACCGGGGAGCTGTTTTTT. Its protein is CYDLTGELFF.

About this clonotype itself: At one of its ends the junction is not consistent with the germline gene, which may arise from a read error. CDR3 DNA: TGTGCCAGCAGCTCCTCCGGGGCGCGGTACTACGAGCAGTACTTT. This sequence encodes CASSSSGARYYEQYF. V usage is TRBV11-3 and J usage is TRBJ2-7; D is perhaps TRBD1 or TRBD2 (5 bases each). Germline-derived CDR1 and CDR2 are SGHNT and YENEEA. The CDR3 is 15 residues long.

Concerning this clonotype: Sequence at one end of the junction differs from germline and may be a read error. The CDR3 reads CVSSPDRVRRGSAGARADTQYF. For the CDR3, the DNA is TGTGTCAGCAGCCCGGACAGGGTCCGTAGGGGTTCGGCGGGAGCTCGGGCAGATACGCAGTATTTT. The V gene is TRBV6-1, the J gene TRBJ2-3; tentative D call: TRBD1 (8 bases). Germline-derived CDR1 and CDR2 are MNHNS and SASEGT. The CDR3 runs 22 residues.

On this clonotype: The junction shows a germline mismatch at one end, possibly a read error. The chain has TRBV7-8 and TRBJ2-7; no firm D call. The CDR3 has 13 residues. Germline assignment: CDR1 SGHVS and CDR2 FQNEAQ. In DNA, the CDR3 is TGTGCCAGCAGCCCCCGGTTAGGGCTAGAGCGGTACTTC. This translates into CASSPRLGLERYF.

CDR3 amino acids: CASNQRTANEQFF. The CDR3, as DNA: TGTGCCAGCAATCAGCGGACCGCGAATGAGCAGTTCTTC. The V and J genes are TRBV6-5 and TRBJ2-1; perhaps TRBD2 as D (5 bases). V was trimmed by 7 bases and J by 7 bases, leaving 14 bases between them. Germline lookup yields CDR1 MNHEY and CDR2 SVGAGI. This CDR3 spans 13 amino acids.

Remarks on this clonotype: Because the CDR3 is missing its conserved closing phenylalanine or tryptophan, this is likely a read error. This chain links TRBV7-8 with TRBJ2-1; 7 nucleotides align to TRBD2. Per germline, CDR1 SGHVS and CDR2 FQNEAQ. The J segment lost 3 bases and the V segment lost 5 bases, leaving 10 bases of the junction unmatched. The CDR3 length is 16 residues. The CDR3 sequence is CASSLTVGGGYNEQFL. The CDR3 region has the DNA TGTGCCAGCAGCCTCACCGTGGGGGGGGGCTACAATGAGCAGTTCTTA.

The chain carries TRBV4-2 and TRBJ1-3; no reliable D call. The CDR3 length is 16 residues. V lost 0 bases and J 0 bases, leaving 9 bases between the germline ends. The germline V gene has CDR1 LGHNA and CDR2 YNFKEQ. This CDR3 reads CASSQEQSYSGNTIYF. CDR3 bases: TGTGCCAGCAGCCAAGAACAGTCATACTCTGGAAACACCATATATTTT.

About this clonotype: The junction departs from germline at one end; a sequencing error may be responsible. Written as DNA, the CDR3 is TGCAGCGGCACCGGGAGAGGGAAGAACATTCAATACTTC. It specifies CSGTGRGKNIQYF. The chain is built from TRBV29-1 and TRBJ2-4, with D possibly TRBD2 on 6 matching bases. The CDR3 has 13 residues. Germline values: CDR1 SQVTM, CDR2 ANQGSEA. Based on the CDR3 plus reference TRBV29-1 and TRBJ2-4, the full variable domain is SAVISQKPSRDICQRGTSLTIQCQVDSQVTMMFWYRQQPGQSLTLIATANQGSEATYESGFVIDKFPISRPNLTFSTLTVSNMSPEDSSIYLCSGTGRGKNIQYFGAGTRLSVL.

This chain joins TRBV28 and TRBJ2-3, with a weak D call TRBD2 (6 bases). Per germline, CDR1 MDHEN and CDR2 SYDVKM. The CDR3 covers 13 residues. V shed 7 bases and J shed 5 bases, with 13 bases lying between them. The CDR3 protein is CASKSHGGDTQYF. In DNA, the CDR3 is TGTGCCAGCAAGTCGCACGGGGGAGATACGCAGTATTTT.

This clonotype was seen a few times. J is TRBJ2-2 and V is TRBV30; D may correspond to TRBD1 or TRBD2 (5 bases each). V was trimmed by 3 bases and J by 1 base, leaving 9 bases between them. Germline CDR1 and CDR2: GTSNPN and SVGIG (reference sequence). The CDR3 loop spans 14 amino acids. The CDR3 DNA follows: TGTGCCTGGAGGGGGACGGAGAACACCGGGGAGCTGTTTTTT. As protein: CAWRGTENTGELFF.

This clonotype was seen only a few times. The chain recombines TRBV13 with TRBJ2-2; D unclear. Germline loops: CDR1 PRHDT, CDR2 FYEKMQ (reference sequence). This CDR3 spans 12 amino acids. Trimming left V 11 bases short and J 1 base short, with 8 bases between. The CDR3 is CASTGNTGELFF. The CDR3 nucleotides are TGTGCCTCTACTGGGAACACCGGGGAGCTGTTTTTT.

This clonotype has at least ten counts. This chain connects TRBV11-2 to TRBJ2-1, with 8 bases fitting TRBD1. This CDR3 is 16 amino acids long. CDR1 and CDR2 from the germline V gene are SGHAT and FQNNGV. J was trimmed by 9 bases and V by 5 bases; bases with no gene match: 15. CDR3: CASSKTRDRGPGEQFF. CDR3 DNA: TGTGCCAGCAGCAAAACCCGAGACAGGGGCCCCGGTGAGCAGTTCTTC.

A note on this clonotype: A much larger clone is a single base away; this may be a read error. The chain recombines TRBV11-3 with TRBJ2-7; tentative D call: TRBD2 (5 bases). Trimming took off 5 bases at V and 7 bases at J, with 12 bases between the two ends. Germline CDR1 and CDR2: SGHNT and YENEEA. The CDR3 sequence is 12 residues long. CDR3 protein: CASSLVRGEQYF. CDR3 DNA: TGTGCCAGCAGCCTCGTGAGAGGGGAGCAGTACTTC.

The chain employs TRBV28 and TRBJ2-7, with a tentative D call TRBD1 (5 bases). The CDR3 loop spans 14 amino acids. The germline gives CDR1 MDHEN, CDR2 SYDVKM. Trimming took 8 bases from V and 4 from J, leaving 18 bases between them. The CDR3 coding sequence is TGTGCCAGCCCACAAAGGGGTCAACCTTACGAGCAGTACTTC. This gives the protein CASPQRGQPYEQYF.

Comment on this clonotype: A single base separates this from a much larger clone, so it may be a read error. The gene calls are TRBV10-3 and TRBJ2-3; tentatively, D is TRBD1 or TRBD2 (5 bases each). The germline V and J ends were trimmed by 11 bases and 1 base, with 13 bases remaining between them. CDR1 is ENHRY and CDR2 is SYGVKD in the germline V gene. CDR3 length equals 13 residues. CDR3 nucleotides: TGTGCCGCTAGCAGGGCAGGCACAGATACGCAGTATTTT. Amino acid sequence: CAASRAGTDTQYF.

As for this clonotype: An end of the junction does not agree with germline; a read error may underlie this. The chain is built from TRBV6-2 or TRBV6-3 and TRBJ2-2; 8 nucleotides align to TRBD1. This CDR3 comprises 15 residues. Germline lookup yields CDR1 MNHEY and CDR2 SVGEGT. The CDR3 DNA sequence: TGTGCCAGCAGTCGACAGGGGTATAACGGCGGGGAACTGTTTTTT. Its protein product is CASSRQGYNGGELFF.

The chain uses TRBV5-6 and TRBJ2-2; the D is unclear. V was clipped by 7 bases and J by 0 bases, with 10 bases between them. The CDR3 has 14 residues. Germline V gene sequence: CDR1 SGHDT, CDR2 YYEEEE. The CDR3 bases are TGTGCCAGCCTTAAGGCGGCGAACACCGGGGAGCTGTTTTTT. Amino acids: CASLKAANTGELFF.

This clonotype has only a few counts. The chain uses TRBV6-6 and TRBJ2-7; 13 nucleotides agree with TRBD2. The CDR3 covers 14 residues. V gave up 9 bases and J gave up 0 bases; unmatched junction bases: 2. CDR1 and CDR2 from the germline V gene are MNHNY and SVGAGI (reference sequence). The DNA for the CDR3 is TGTGCCAGTAGGACTAGCGGGAGCTCCTACGAGCAGTACTTC. This translates into CASRTSGSSYEQYF.

Comments on this clonotype: This may be a read error, as it is one base from a much larger clone. The rearrangement joins TRBV11-2 to TRBJ1-4, with 8 bases lining up with TRBD1. Unmatched junction bases numbered 9, after V lost 5 bases and J lost 7 bases. Germline lookup yields CDR1 SGHAT and CDR2 FQNNGV. This CDR3 is built from 15 residues. The CDR3 DNA sequence: TGTGCCAGCAGCCATGGACAGGGTATCGGTGAAAAACTGTTTTTT. It specifies CASSHGQGIGEKLFF.

There are a few counts of this clonotype. This may arise from a read error, as a much more abundant clone is one base away. This chain links TRBV11-2 with TRBJ2-5; no clear D gene. Germline V lookup: CDR1 SGHAT, CDR2 FQNNGV. V was cut by 7 bases and J by 5 bases, with 8 bases left in between. CDR3 length equals 11 residues. This chain's CDR3 is CASNSGETQYF. CDR3 nucleotide sequence: TGTGCCAGCAACTCCGGGGAGACCCAGTACTTC.

Remarks on this clonotype: Germline and junction disagree at one end, which may indicate a read error. The V and J genes are TRBV4-2 and TRBJ2-1; 10 bases align to TRBD2. CDR1 is LGHNA, CDR2 YNFKEQ, per germline. The CDR3 loop spans 16 amino acids. The CDR3 sequence is CASSQETSGAYNEQPF. As DNA, the CDR3 is TGTGCCAGCAGCCAAGAAACTAGCGGGGCCTACAATGAGCAGCCCTTC.